A selection of T cell receptor beta chains follows, all from one sample in a study of identical twins. MiXCR, run by TCRdb on the 5' RACE reads, gives a single entry per CDR3 protein. There are hundreds of thousands of distinct CDR3 sequences in the sample; about 7.3% occur only once, and approximately 3.6% lies in the top ten. This sample also appeared in a second study, on yellow fever vaccine responses in identical twins.

The specimen sequenced was memory (CD45RO+) T cells sorted from blood. The receptors come from a woman between 18 and 30 years old in good health. The CDR3 runs from the conserved cysteine through the conserved F or W. D genes are given only for firm matches. Clone sizes are given selectively: once, few, many, or a class where the clone is expanded.

TRBV19	-	TRBJ1-3	-	CASSIVGQSGNTIYF	TGTGCCAGTAGTATCGTAGGACAATCTGGAAACACCATATATTTT
TRBV7-9	TRBD1	TRBJ2-1	many	CASSTGDRASSYNEQFF	TGTGCCAGCAGCACTGGGGACAGGGCAAGCTCCTACAATGAGCAGTTCTTC
TRBV5-1	-	TRBJ1-6	many	CASSLGDPGQHNSPLHF	TGCGCCAGCAGCTTGGGGGACCCGGGACAACATAATTCACCCCTCCACTTT
TRBV29-1	-	TRBJ1-1	many	CSVETNPGGTEAFF	TGCAGCGTTGAAACAAACCCGGGGGGCACTGAAGCTTTCTTT
TRBV7-2	-	TRBJ1-1	few	CASSSGRGTEAFF	TGTGCCAGCAGCTCCGGCCGGGGGACTGAAGCTTTCTTT
TRBV4-1	-	TRBJ1-4	many	CASSQDGPIYGTNEKLFF	TGCGCCAGCAGCCAAGATGGACCGATTTACGGAACTAATGAAAAACTGTTTTTT
TRBV6-1	-	TRBJ1-6	few	CASRPPGNNSPLHF	TGTGCCAGCAGACCCCCGGGAAACAATTCACCCCTCCACTTT
TRBV2	-	TRBJ2-7	many	CASKIVAYEQYF	TGTGCCAGCAAAATCGTCGCCTACGAGCAGTACTTC
TRBV7-8	-	TRBJ2-1	many	CASSLIRGNEQFF	TGTGCCAGCAGCTTAATCCGGGGCAATGAGCAGTTCTTC
TRBV20-1	-	TRBJ2-6	-	CSARDPGRDGANVLTF	TGCAGTGCTAGAGATCCGGGCCGGGATGGGGCCAACGTCCTGACTTTC
TRBV28	TRBD1	TRBJ2-1	-	CASRPSAGTGGNEQFF	TGTGCCAGCAGGCCCTCTGCCGGGACAGGGGGCAATGAGCAGTTCTTC
TRBV5-5	-	TRBJ2-2	many	CASSLDRPNTGELFF	TGTGCCAGCAGCTTGGACAGACCGAACACCGGGGAGCTGTTTTTT
TRBV3-1	-	TRBJ1-2	many	CASSQDRGLPTARYTF	TGTGCCAGCAGCCAAGACAGGGGACTACCCACTGCGCGCTACACCTTC
TRBV28	-	TRBJ2-7	-	CASLGRISYEQYF	TGTGCCAGCCTAGGGCGGATCTCCTACGAGCAGTACTTC
TRBV20-1	-	TRBJ2-1	few	CSAAIGGRTEQFF	TGCAGTGCCGCAATAGGGGGTAGGACTGAGCAGTTCTTC
TRBV5-1	-	TRBJ1-6	many	CASSLFGDSYNSPLHF	TGCGCCAGCAGCTTGTTTGGGGACTCCTATAATTCACCCCTCCACTTT
TRBV12-3/TRBV12-4	-	TRBJ1-5	many	CASSLTQYSNQPQHF	TGTGCCAGCAGTTTGACACAATATAGCAATCAGCCCCAGCATTTT
TRBV4-2	-	TRBJ1-1	many	CASSQVSEGGAFF	TGTGCCAGCAGCCAAGTCTCGGAGGGAGGAGCTTTCTTT
TRBV7-2	-	TRBJ2-3	few	CASSLFDSITDTQYF	TGTGCCAGCAGCTTGTTCGACTCAATCACAGATACGCAGTATTTT
TRBV29-1	-	TRBJ2-1	many	CSVKPGAYNEQFF	TGCAGCGTTAAGCCGGGGGCGTACAATGAGCAGTTCTTC
TRBV20-1	TRBD2	TRBJ2-5	-	CSAASGGNMRETQYF	TGCAGTGCCGCTAGCGGGGGGAATATGAGGGAGACCCAGTACTTC
TRBV12-3/TRBV12-4	-	TRBJ1-6	-	CASRLSGRLSPLHF	TGTGCCAGCAGACTCTCAGGGAGGCTTTCACCCCTCCACTTT
TRBV29-1	TRBD2	TRBJ2-5	-	CSVDGLAGETQYF	TGCAGCGTTGATGGACTAGCGGGAGAGACCCAGTACTTC
TRBV5-5	-	TRBJ1-5	many	CASSREGKDQPQHF	TGTGCCAGCAGCCGAGAGGGGAAGGATCAGCCCCAGCATTTT
TRBV20-1	-	TRBJ1-2	few	CSAREESYGYTF	TGCAGTGCCCGAGAAGAGAGCTATGGCTACACCTTC
TRBV12-3/TRBV12-4	-	TRBJ1-4	many	CASRPGHLEKLFF	TGTGCCAGCAGGCCGGGACACCTCGAAAAACTGTTTTTT
TRBV7-9	-	TRBJ2-3	-	CASSSRPNLAGF	TGTGCCAGCAGCTCTCGACCGAACCTGGCTGGTTTT
TRBV7-9	-	TRBJ2-1	many	CASSQQLGGNEQFF	TGTGCCAGCAGCCAACAACTTGGGGGAAATGAGCAGTTCTTC
TRBV19	TRBD2	TRBJ2-1	few	CASSPMVGSGSYEQFF	TGTGCCAGTAGTCCTATGGTAGGTAGCGGGAGCTATGAGCAGTTCTTC
TRBV20-1	-	TRBJ1-2	many	CSARGDQRDYGYTF	TGCAGTGCTCGAGGGGACCAGAGGGACTATGGCTACACCTTC
TRBV5-1	-	TRBJ2-6	few	CASSLGAEGANVLTF	TGCGCCAGCAGCTTAGGGGCGGAAGGGGCCAACGTCCTGACTTTC
TRBV7-8	TRBD1	TRBJ1-5	few	CASSRGQGVNQPQHF	TGTGCCAGCAGCCGGGGACAGGGTGTCAATCAGCCCCAGCATTTT
TRBV2	-	TRBJ2-7	few	CASSRDTAYEQYF	TGTGCCAGCAGCCGGGACACTGCCTACGAGCAGTACTTC
TRBV5-1	TRBD2	TRBJ2-1	few	CASYRGRAEYNEQFF	TGCGCCAGCTATCGCGGGAGGGCTGAATACAATGAGCAGTTCTTC
TRBV10-2	TRBD1	TRBJ1-2	-	CASSKGQINYGYTF	TGCGCCAGCAGCAAGGGACAGATTAACTATGGCTACACCTTC
TRBV7-2	-	TRBJ2-1	many	CASSRLWSNEQFF	TGTGCCAGCAGCCGGCTCTGGAGTAATGAGCAGTTCTTC
TRBV12-3/TRBV12-4	TRBD1	TRBJ2-2	-	CAFCLLRRGLFVNTGELFF	TGTGCCTTCTGTTTATTGCGCAGGGGGCTTTTTGTAAACACCGGGGAGCTGTTTTTT
TRBV18	-	TRBJ2-1	few	CASSSQGPNEQFF	TGTGCCAGCTCGTCCCAGGGCCCGAATGAGCAGTTCTTC
TRBV2	-	TRBJ1-5	many	CASMMGSNQPQHF	TGTGCCAGCATGATGGGTAGCAATCAGCCCCAGCATTTT
TRBV13	-	TRBJ2-1	-	CASSARGLAFAYNEQLF	TGTGCCAGCAGCGCCCGCGGCCTAGCGTTTGCCTACAATGAGCAGCTCTTC
TRBV6-1	-	TRBJ2-2	many	CASRKRLDGFGELFF	TGTGCCAGCCGCAAACGACTGGACGGGTTCGGGGAGCTGTTTTTT
TRBV6-4	-	TRBJ2-1	-	CASSDSDYNEQFF	TGTGCCAGCAGTGACTCAGACTACAATGAGCAGTTCTTC
TRBV3-1	-	TRBJ2-3	many	CASSQDNSRGTYLRTDTQYF	TGTGCCAGCAGCCAAGATAATTCTCGGGGGACCTACTTACGTACAGATACGCAGTATTTT
TRBV5-6	-	TRBJ1-1	-	CASSLRNLNTEAFF	TGTGCCAGCAGCTTGCGGAACCTGAACACTGAAGCTTTCTTT
TRBV3-1	TRBD2	TRBJ2-1	-	CACSQVSGNRYYNEQFF	TGTGCCTGCAGCCAAGTTAGCGGGAACCGTTACTACAATGAGCAGTTCTTC
TRBV6-1	-	TRBJ2-3	-	CASSTGTSKLRWLDTQYF	TGTGCCAGCAGCACCGGGACATCAAAGTTAAGGTGGCTGGATACGCAGTATTTT
TRBV28	TRBD2	TRBJ2-1	many	CASSPQLLETSGVYNEQFF	TGTGCCAGCAGTCCGCAACTCCTCGAGACTAGCGGGGTATACAATGAGCAGTTCTTC
TRBV2	TRBD1	TRBJ1-2	many	CASSEVAGGVYGYTF	TGTGCCAGCAGTGAAGTGGCAGGGGGCGTCTATGGCTACACCTTC
TRBV4-2	TRBD2	TRBJ2-1	many	CASSQDYGGSGPRNEQFF	TGTGCCAGCAGCCAAGATTACGGCGGGAGTGGCCCCCGCAATGAGCAGTTCTTC
TRBV20-1	-	TRBJ1-1	many	CSARVGAAHTEAFF	TGCAGTGCTAGAGTAGGCGCAGCCCACACTGAAGCTTTCTTT
TRBV12-3/TRBV12-4	-	TRBJ1-5	-	CASRRDHNQPQHF	TGTGCCAGCAGGAGGGACCACAATCAGCCCCAGCATTTT
TRBV29-1	TRBD1	TRBJ2-7	-	CSATGTGTYEQYF	TGCAGCGCGACAGGGACAGGGACCTACGAGCAGTACTTC
TRBV20-1	-	TRBJ1-2	-	CSARGVGWTF	TGCAGTGCTAGAGGTGTGGGGTGGACCTTC
TRBV3-1	-	TRBJ1-5	-	CASSQDSGRQPQHF	TGTGCCAGCAGCCAAGATTCAGGGCGGCAGCCCCAGCATTTT
TRBV27	-	TRBJ2-5	many	CASSPGLMGGQYF	TGTGCCAGCAGTCCCGGCCTAATGGGGGGCCAGTACTTC
TRBV6-1	TRBD1	TRBJ1-5	-	CASSEYEGAQPQHF	TGTGCCAGCAGTGAATACGAGGGGGCACAGCCCCAGCATTTT